This T cell receptor beta chain was captured in a study of blood T cell repertoires in COVID-19. Looking at the study overall: COVID-19 samples collected from the United States, Italy and Spain covered acute and convalescent phases.

The V end lost 0 bases, the J end lost 7 bases, and 8 bases lay between the germline ends. In germline, CDR1 is LGHNA, CDR2 YSLEER. The CDR3 loop spans 13 amino acids. Under the authors' procedure: The authors estimated nucleated cell counts from reference gene primer amplification. Repertoires were generated with immunoSEQ multiplex PCR, while TCRdb's copy carries only in-frame clones and drops some. The V and J calls and clone size were taken over from that table, and D and trimming were inferred from the DNA. The sample yields tens of thousands of clones, over 80% seen once. The rearrangement links TRBV4-3 to TRBJ2-3; tentatively, D is TRBD1 (5 bases). Sequencing was carried out using peripheral blood. The clonotype originates from a man aged 60-69 years with active or convalescent COVID-19. CDR3 nucleotide sequence: TGCGCCAGCAGCCAAGAAAGGGGATATACGCAGTATTTT. It codes for CASSQERGYTQYF.